The source of this T cell receptor beta chain is a study of beta chain features in type 1 diabetes (dated by TCRdb to 2016 to 2018). Regarding the study in general: No differences in mean age, gender distribution, total cell number or subset yield were found between patients and healthy donors. A total of about 99,000,000 sorted cells were examined across all samples, and RNA yield correlated strongly with the number of cells per subset. In the study, TCRB repertoires of sorted circulating CD4+ T cell subsets from recently diagnosed type 1 diabetes patients were compared with those of matched healthy donors. Regulatory and stem cell-like memory subsets were isolated from only 8 patients and about 8 healthy donors, whereas naive and central memory subsets came from all 28 donors. Findings and caveats that apply to the study as a whole: Because the HLA sub-analyses included only small numbers of individuals, any influence of HLA type on TCRB rearrangement was left unresolved. Because cDNA was sequenced instead of genomic DNA, highly expressing activated cells could be over-represented, though the groups showed no difference in activation or CD3 levels. At VDJ recombination sites, patients with type 1 diabetes made fewer insertions and deleted more nucleotides, a pattern implying thymic rearrangement abnormalities. PCR might favor shorter templates, but patient and control samples were amplified and corrected together, so any skew would affect both groups equally. Type 1 diabetes patients showed a moderate but significant shortening of TCRB CDR3 length in all four CD4+ subsets. Naive, central memory and regulatory TCRB repertoires appeared to be more similar among patients than among healthy donors.

The entire amount of isolated RNA was reverse transcribed using the High Capacity cDNA Reverse Transcription Kit, so the sequenced TCRB transcripts were expressed ones. Deep immunoSEQ sequencing was performed on naive, central memory and regulatory T cell samples, with an average of approximately 4 million total reads per sample. Sorted cells were lysed in RLT buffer and RNA was extracted with DNase-treated RNeasy Micro or Mini kits, depending on cell number. Each cell subset was processed on its own to prevent cross-contamination, while patient and healthy donor samples were processed together. Using the immunoSEQ multiplex PCR, TCRB sequences were amplified from cDNA into 87-bp fragments spanning the CDR3 region. Sequencing of the amplicons was performed on the Illumina HiSeq platform. As for the authors' bioinformatics: PCR bias was computationally corrected using synthetic template baselines, reads within Hamming distance 2 were collapsed, and singletons that could not be merged were discarded. Reads were aligned against IMGT so that V, D and J genes, CDR3 length and insertions or deletions at six rearrangement sites could be assigned. Within each subset, clonotype counts were normalized to sorted cell number, after which true diversity and Gini coefficients were computed with the tcR R package. The overlap coefficient, calculated on TCRB nucleotide sequences, was used to quantify repertoire sharing. Here the immuneACCESS table is served through TCRdb, limited to in-frame sequences with V and J called. Missing clones are a known gap in these copies; in checked studies unresolved V genes cover under half, and the rest lacks a known reason. From that table come the V and J calls and clone size; the DNA was used to work out D and trimming. This sample comprises 250,000 to 350,000 clones, around 13% of them detected only once. 6.7% of the sample rests with the top ten.

The CDR3 measures 14 amino acids from cysteine to phenylalanine. Just the 42-base CDR3 DNA is kept, in frame starting at base 1. According to the germline V gene, CDR1 reads KGHSY and CDR2 reads FQNENV. The V and J ends are trimmed by 4 bases and 0 bases, leaving 9 bases between them. From each donor, a single peripheral blood sample of 100 to 150 mL on average was drawn into heparinised tubes. Naive, central memory, regulatory and stem cell-like memory CD4+ T cells were sorted on a BD FACSAria II using a panel including CD45RO, CCR7, CD25, CD127, CD95 and CD27. Every sorted population had a purity above 95%. PBMCs were separated immediately by Lymphoprep density gradient centrifugation and were stained directly, without being cultured. To minimize batch effects, samples were stained and sorted in pairs, one healthy donor with one patient per experiment. This clone was detected a few times. The clone's antigen remains unknown. One base away there is no much larger clone; base qualities are not given.

Material: central memory CD4+ T cells from blood. This clonotype was obtained from a man aged 25-45 years in good health. The chain links TRBV16 with TRBJ1-1; the D gene remains uncertain. The DNA is TGTGCCAGCAGCCGTAACAGCATGAACACTGAAGCTTTCTTT. Translated, it reads CASSRNSMNTEAFF.